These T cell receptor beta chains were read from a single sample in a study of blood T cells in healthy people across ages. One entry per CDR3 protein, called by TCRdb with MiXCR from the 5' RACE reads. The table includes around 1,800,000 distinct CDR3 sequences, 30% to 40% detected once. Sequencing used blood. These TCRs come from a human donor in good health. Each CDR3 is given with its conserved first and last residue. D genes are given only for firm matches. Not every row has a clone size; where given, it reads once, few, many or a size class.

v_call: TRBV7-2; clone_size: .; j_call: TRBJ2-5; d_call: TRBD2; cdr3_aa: CASSPTRRGGEYF; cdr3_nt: TGTGCCAGCAGCCCGACCCGGCGGGGGGGCGAGTACTTC
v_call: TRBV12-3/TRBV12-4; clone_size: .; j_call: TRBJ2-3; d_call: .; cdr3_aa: CASRGGGRQDTQYF; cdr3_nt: TGTGCCAGCCGCGGTGGGGGCAGACAGGATACGCAGTATTTT
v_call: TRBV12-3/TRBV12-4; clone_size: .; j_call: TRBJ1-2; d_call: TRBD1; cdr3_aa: CASSISRTGELYGYTF; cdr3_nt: TGTGCCAGCAGTATATCAAGGACAGGGGAGCTCTATGGCTACACCTTC
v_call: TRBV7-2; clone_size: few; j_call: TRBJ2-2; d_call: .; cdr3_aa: CASSLRDIKTTGELFF; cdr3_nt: TGTGCCAGCAGCTTGAGGGATATCAAGACCACCGGGGAGCTGTTTTTT
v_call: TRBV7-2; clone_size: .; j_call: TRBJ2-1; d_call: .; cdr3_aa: CASRRAGWQNEQFF; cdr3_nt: TGTGCCAGCAGGAGGGCGGGGTGGCAAAATGAGCAGTTCTTC
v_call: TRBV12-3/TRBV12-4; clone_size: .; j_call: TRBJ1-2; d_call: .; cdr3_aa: CASSLTALVTGCTF; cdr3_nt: TGTGCCAGCAGTTTAACGGCCCTGGTCACTGGCTGCACCTTC
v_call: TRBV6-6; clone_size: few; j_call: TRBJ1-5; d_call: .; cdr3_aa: CASSYSEEGQPQHF; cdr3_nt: TGTGCCAGCAGTTACTCGGAGGAGGGACAGCCCCAGCATTTT
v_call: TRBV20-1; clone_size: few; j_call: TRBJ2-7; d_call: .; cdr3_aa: CSARDQGQGTYEQYF; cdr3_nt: TGCAGTGCTAGAGATCAGGGGCAGGGGACCTACGAGCAGTACTTC
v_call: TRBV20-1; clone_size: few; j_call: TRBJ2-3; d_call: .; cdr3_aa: CSALGPGTDTQYF; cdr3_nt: TGCAGTGCTTTGGGGCCGGGAACAGATACGCAGTATTTT
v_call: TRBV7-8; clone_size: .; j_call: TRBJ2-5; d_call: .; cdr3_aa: CASSLPRTLQETQYF; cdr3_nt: TGTGCCAGCAGCTTGCCCCGGACCTTACAAGAGACCCAGTACTTC
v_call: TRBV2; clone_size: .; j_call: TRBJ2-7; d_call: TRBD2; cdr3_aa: CASSEGLAVIYEQYF; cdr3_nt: TGTGCCAGCAGTGAAGGGCTAGCGGTCATCTACGAGCAGTACTTC
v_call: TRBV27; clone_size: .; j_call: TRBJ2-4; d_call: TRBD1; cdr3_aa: CASSSFSLTRTGSSKNIQYF; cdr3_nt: TGTGCCAGCAGTTCTTTTTCCCTTACCCGGACAGGGAGTTCCAAAAACATTCAGTACTTC
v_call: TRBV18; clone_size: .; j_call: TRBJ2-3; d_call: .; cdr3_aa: CASSPRSGSTDTQYF; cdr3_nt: TGTGCCAGCTCACCACGCTCCGGTTCCACAGATACGCAGTATTTT
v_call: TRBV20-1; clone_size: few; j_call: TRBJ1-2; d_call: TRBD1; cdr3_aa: CSARPSTGGGLSAGYTF; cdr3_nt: TGCAGTGCTAGACCTTCGACAGGGGGCGGGCTTTCGGCCGGCTACACCTTC
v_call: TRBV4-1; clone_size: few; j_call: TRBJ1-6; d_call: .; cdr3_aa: CASSQEAINSPLHF; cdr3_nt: TGCGCCAGCAGCCAAGAGGCGATTAATTCACCCCTCCACTTT
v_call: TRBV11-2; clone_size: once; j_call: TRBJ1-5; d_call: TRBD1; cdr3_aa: CASSLDRGKHQPQHF; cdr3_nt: TGTGCCAGCAGCCTGGACAGGGGGAAACATCAGCCCCAGCATTTT
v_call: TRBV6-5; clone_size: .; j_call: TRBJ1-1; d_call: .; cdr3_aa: CASSYSGSAGEAFF; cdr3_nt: TGTGCCAGCAGTTACTCAGGGAGCGCCGGTGAAGCTTTCTTT
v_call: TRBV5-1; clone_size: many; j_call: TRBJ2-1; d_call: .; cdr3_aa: CASSSQPDGENEQFF; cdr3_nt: TGCGCCAGCAGCAGCCAACCGGACGGAGAGAATGAGCAGTTCTTC
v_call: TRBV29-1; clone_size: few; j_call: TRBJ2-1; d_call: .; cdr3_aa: CSVDEGSNYNEQFF; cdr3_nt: TGCAGCGTTGATGAGGGTTCTAACTACAATGAGCAGTTCTTC
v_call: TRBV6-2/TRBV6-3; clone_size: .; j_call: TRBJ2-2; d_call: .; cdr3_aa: CASSKQGAGELFF; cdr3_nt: TGTGCCAGCAGTAAACAGGGTGCCGGGGAGCTGTTTTTT
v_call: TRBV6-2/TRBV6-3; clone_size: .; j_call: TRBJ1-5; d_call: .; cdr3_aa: CASSYLGNYNQPQHF; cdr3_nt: TGTGCCAGCAGTTACTTGGGAAACTATAATCAGCCCCAGCATTTT
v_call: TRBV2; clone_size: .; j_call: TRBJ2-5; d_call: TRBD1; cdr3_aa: CASTLIRTGSKQETEYF; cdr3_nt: TGTGCCAGCACCCTCATCCGGACAGGGTCAAAGCAAGAGACCGAGTACTTC
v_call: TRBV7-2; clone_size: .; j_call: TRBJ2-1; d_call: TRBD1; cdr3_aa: CASSLAGGIYNEQVF; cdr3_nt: TGTGCCAGCAGCTTAGCAGGGGGCATCTACAATGAGCAGGTCTTC
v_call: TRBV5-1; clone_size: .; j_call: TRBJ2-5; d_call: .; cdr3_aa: CASSFVLGVKETQYF; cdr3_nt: TGCGCCAGCAGCTTTGTACTCGGGGTAAAAGAGACCCAGTACTTC
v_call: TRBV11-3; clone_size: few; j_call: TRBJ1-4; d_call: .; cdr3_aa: CASSVGRVNEKLFF; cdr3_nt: TGTGCCAGCAGCGTTGGCAGAGTTAATGAAAAACTGTTTTTT
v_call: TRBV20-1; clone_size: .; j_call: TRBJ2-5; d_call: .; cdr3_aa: CSARTPGQETQYF; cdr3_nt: TGCAGTGCTAGAACCCCGGGGCAAGAGACCCAGTACTTC
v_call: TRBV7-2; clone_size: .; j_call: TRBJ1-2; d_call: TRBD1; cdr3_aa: CASSSRTGGREGYTF; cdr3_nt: TGTGCCAGCAGCTCCCGGACAGGGGGACGAGAAGGCTACACCTTC
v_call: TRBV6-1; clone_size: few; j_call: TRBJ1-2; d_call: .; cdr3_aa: CASSERWDNYGYTF; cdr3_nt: TGTGCCAGCAGTGAGCGTTGGGACAACTATGGCTACACCTTC
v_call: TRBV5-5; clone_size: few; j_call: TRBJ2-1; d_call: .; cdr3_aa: CASSRILDSYNEQFF; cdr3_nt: TGTGCCAGCAGCCGAATCTTGGACAGCTACAATGAGCAGTTCTTC
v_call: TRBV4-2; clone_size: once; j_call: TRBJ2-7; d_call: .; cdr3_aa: CASSQEGPPTCYEQYF; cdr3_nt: TGTGCCAGCAGCCAAGAAGGTCCACCCACCTGCTACGAGCAGTACTTC
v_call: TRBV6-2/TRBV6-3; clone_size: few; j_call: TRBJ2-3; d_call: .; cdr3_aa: CASREGNTDTQYF; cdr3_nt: TGTGCCAGCAGGGAGGGTAACACAGATACGCAGTATTTT
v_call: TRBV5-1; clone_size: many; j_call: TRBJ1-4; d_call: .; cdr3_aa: CASSLSLGSATNEKLFF; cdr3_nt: TGCGCCAGCAGCTTGTCTTTGGGGAGCGCAACTAATGAAAAACTGTTTTTT
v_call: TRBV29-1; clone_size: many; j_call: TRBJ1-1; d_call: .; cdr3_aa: CSVRVNTEAFF; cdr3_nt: TGCAGCGTTAGGGTGAACACTGAAGCTTTCTTT
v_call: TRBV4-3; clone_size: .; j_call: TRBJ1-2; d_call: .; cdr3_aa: CASSQITGPLYGYTF; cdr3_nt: TGCGCCAGCAGCCAAATCACCGGGCCGCTCTATGGCTACACCTTC
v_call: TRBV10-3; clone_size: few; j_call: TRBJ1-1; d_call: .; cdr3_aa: CAINPGSPNTEAFF; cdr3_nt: TGTGCCATCAACCCGGGGTCGCCGAACACTGAAGCTTTCTTT
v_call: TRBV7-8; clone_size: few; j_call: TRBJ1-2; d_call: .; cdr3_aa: CASSLGRALRLFYGYTF; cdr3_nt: TGTGCCAGCAGCTTGGGTCGGGCCCTAAGGTTGTTTTATGGCTACACCTTC
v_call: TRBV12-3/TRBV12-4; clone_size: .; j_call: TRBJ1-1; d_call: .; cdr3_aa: CASSFGGPAAEAFF; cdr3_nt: TGTGCCAGCAGTTTTGGGGGACCGGCGGCTGAAGCTTTCTTT
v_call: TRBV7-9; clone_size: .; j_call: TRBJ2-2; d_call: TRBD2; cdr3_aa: CASSPTSGGLNTGELFF; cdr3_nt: TGTGCCAGCAGCCCTACTAGCGGGGGCCTCAACACCGGGGAGCTGTTTTTT
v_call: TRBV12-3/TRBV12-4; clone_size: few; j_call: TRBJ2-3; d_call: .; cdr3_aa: CASKKVGTDTQYF; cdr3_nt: TGTGCCAGCAAGAAAGTTGGTACAGATACGCAGTATTTT
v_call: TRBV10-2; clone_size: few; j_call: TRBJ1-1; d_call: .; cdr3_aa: CASRLISGNTEAFF; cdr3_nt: TGCGCCAGCCGACTCATTTCGGGGAACACTGAAGCTTTCTTT